This paragraph covers one T cell receptor beta chain sequence. Its antigen is unknown. Via template switching, UMIs carrying a 6-nucleotide sample barcode were introduced. Each CDR3 protein gets one entry in TCRdb, which reprocessed the 5' RACE reads and gives no DNA. This sample's table has more than 95,000 distinct CDR3 sequences. This sample is part of a study of monozygotic twins with inflammatory bowel disease. Study findings and constraints: Clonotype sharing was lower in IBD patients than healthy twins, most markedly with disease activity. Different T cell subtypes could not be distinguished.

Germline assignment: CDR1 KGHSH and CDR2 LQKENI. This CDR3 comprises 14 residues. The rearrangement joins TRBV18 to TRBJ2-5. This clonotype originated in a human donor with ulcerative colitis or Crohn's disease, or a healthy co-twin of an affected twin (not recorded which). Sequencing was performed on blood. CDR3 sequence reads: CASSPQGIRETQYF.